This T cell receptor (beta chain) derives from a study of shared clonotypes between healthy human individuals. Study-wide context: Each donor had three CD4 naive, three CD4 memory, two CD8 naive and one CD8 memory plate. Study observations and caveats: With a handful of donors compared, around 5.4% of naive CD4 clonotypes were shared.

Germline V gives CDR1 MGHRA, CDR2 YSYEKL. The CDR3 has 16 residues. J gave up 4 bases and V 0 bases, and 2 bases lay outside the gene matches. In the sorted-subset replicate PCRs, roughly 210 ng DNA, 25,000 to 30,000 T cell genomes, was used. The protocol was immunoSEQ multiplex PCR, while the TCRdb copy is restricted to in-frame clones and leaves out a portion. This table holds 850,000 to 1,100,000 clones, 70% to 80% found once. A note on this clone: The antigen is unknown.

This chain uses TRBV4-1 with TRBJ2-6; 8 bases are shared with TRBD1. The sample consisted of memory CD4+ T cells from PBMCs. The subset: CD45RA-negative fraction. The origin of this receptor is a man aged 18 to 35 in good health. Some clones in this sample may be carry-over from other donors' samples. The CDR3, as DNA: TGCGCCAGCAGCCAAGAGGACAGGGCCGGGGCCAACGTCCTGACTTTC. Protein sequence: CASSQEDRAGANVLTF.